This T cell receptor (beta chain) came from a study of brain T cells in children with intractable seizures (dated by TCRdb to the early 2020s). Study-wide context: A NanoString immunology panel was first used to screen resected brain tissue from about 53 pediatric epilepsy surgery cases for immune gene transcripts. Among the approximately twelve selected surgery cases, pre-surgery blood was additionally sequenced for eight, leaving four cases with brain tissue only. Study-wide conclusions, independent of this receptor: Because sequencing depth was different between pre-surgery and post-surgery blood, clones absent from the pre-surgery sample may reflect undersampling. Viral specificity was inferred solely from CDR3 sequence similarity, and the HCMV serostatus of the patients was not known.

With regard to this clone: The target of this receptor is not known. Base qualities are not provided; no much larger clone lies one nucleotide away.

Interpreted using the paper, the time point label stands for: blood from clinic visit 5 months post-surgery; TSC patient then seizure free. The surgery cases showing the highest brain T cell transcript signatures were chosen for TCR beta chain sequencing of brain tissue and, when available, of blood. Before surgery, patients had received at least one anti-epileptic drug. The TCR-sequenced patients were children whose drug-resistant epilepsy was caused by tuberous sclerosis complex, focal cortical dysplasia, Rasmussen encephalitis or hemimegalencephaly. Bulk genomic DNA was extracted from unsorted brain tissue and whole blood with the Monarch genomic DNA purification kit. The immunoSEQ assay was applied to genomic DNA to generate the TCR beta chain sequences. Turning to the authors' computational methods: CDR3 sequences that did not begin with the conserved framework cysteine at position 104 were removed manually. To get clonality, the normalized Shannon's Diversity Index was subtracted from one, giving values from 0 (maximal diversity) to 1 (oligoclonal). Differences in the frequency of the same CDR3 between samples, such as brain versus blood, were assessed with chi-squared comparison-of-proportions tests. Public clonotypes were found by searching immuneACCESS, and the VDJdb browser was used to assess similarity to known antiviral clonotypes. Held by TCRdb, this immuneACCESS table contains in-frame sequences only and omits some clones. Under half of the omission traces to an unresolved V gene where checked; the cause of the rest is unknown. V, J and clone size reflect that table, while D and trimming were determined from the DNA. A total of about 350,000 clones appear in this sample, 93% of them only once. The top ten constitute 4.5% to 7% of the sample.

The CDR3 goes from the cysteine to the phenylalanine over 15 residues. Solely the CDR3 DNA is kept, with 45 bases framed from the first base. From V the trimming removes 2 bases and from J it removes 12 bases, while the gene matches leave 12 bases of the junction unaccounted for. CDR1 and CDR2 (SGHRS, YFSETQ) derive from the germline V gene. The V and J genes are TRBV5-1 and TRBJ2-2; TRBD1 matches 8 bases in the middle. The receptor's source is a boy less than two years old with tuberous sclerosis and intractable seizures. Sequenced here: peripheral blood, sampled 4 to 6 months after surgery. The DNA sequence reads TGCGCCAGCAGCTTATTCAGGGACAGGAACTGGCAGCTGTTTTTT. Translated, this is CASSLFRDRNWQLFF.